Listed here are 9 T cell receptor beta chains from one sample, sequenced in a study of blood T cell repertoires in COVID-19. Using immunoSEQ multiplex PCR, the repertoire was profiled, and TCRdb retains in-frame clones only, with some absent. The data hold roughly 270,000 clones, with 80% to 85% observed a single time. Material for sequencing was PBMCs or T cells enriched from blood (not recorded which). These receptors came from a man aged 35-49 years who had been exposed to COVID-19.

V usage is TRBV7-9 and J usage is TRBJ2-1; D is perhaps TRBD2 (5 bases). In germline, CDR1 is SEHNR, CDR2 FQNEAQ (reference sequence). CDR3 length: 16 amino acids. Between the trimmed V and J ends, which lost 5 bases and 7 bases, there was a span of 21 bases. CDR3 nucleotide sequence: TGTGCCAGCAGCCCACCCGGAGGTAGCTTGAGGAATGAGCAGTTCTTC. Amino acid sequence: CASSPPGGSLRNEQFF.

This chain links TRBV10-3 with TRBJ2-1, with 8 nucleotides matching TRBD2. V shed 11 bases, J shed 7 bases, and the junction held 7 bases outside the gene matches. The CDR3 runs to 12 residues. Germline lookup yields CDR1 ENHRY and CDR2 SYGVKD. CDR3 in amino acids: CAPGGGENEQFF. Written as DNA, the CDR3 is TGTGCCCCGGGAGGGGGGGAGAATGAGCAGTTCTTC.

The chain couples TRBV9 to TRBJ2-7, with a weak D call TRBD2 (7 bases). Trimming removed 0 bases at V and 2 bases at J, with 15 bases between. Germline V gene lookup returns CDR1 SGDLS and CDR2 YYNGEE. CDR3 length: 16 residues. The CDR3 DNA follows: TGTGCCAGCAGCGTAGGGGAGGGGGGATCCGCCTACGAGCAGTACTTC. It encodes CASSVGEGGSAYEQYF. Supplemented by reference TRBV9 and TRBJ2-7, the full variable domain reads DSGVTQTPKHLITATGQRVTLRCSPRSGDLSVYWYQQSLDQGLQFLIQYYNGEERAKGNILERFSAQQFPDLHSELNLSSLELGDSALYFCASSVGEGGSAYEQYFGPGTRLTVT.

The chain links TRBV7-3 to TRBJ2-7, with D possibly TRBD2 on 8 matching bases. Per the germline V gene, CDR1 is SGHTA and CDR2 is FQGTGA. V lost 5 bases, J lost 2 bases, and 16 bases lay in between. There are 15 residues in the CDR3. The CDR3 nucleotides read TGTGCCAGCAGCCCGCGGGGGGACAGTACCTACGAGCAGTACTTC. It encodes CASSPRGDSTYEQYF.

The chain joins TRBV7-2 to TRBJ2-5; maybe TRBD2 (6 bases). Germline-derived CDR1 and CDR2 are SGHTA and FQGNSA. The V end lost 4 bases, the J end lost 3 bases, and 15 bases lay between the germline ends. The CDR3 has 15 residues. DNA of the CDR3: TGTGCCAGCAGCTCAACCGGGACTCAAAAAGAGACCCAGTACTTC. Translating gives CASSSTGTQKETQYF.

J is TRBJ2-1 and V is TRBV7-9, with D unresolved. The V and J ends lost 5 bases and 5 bases respectively, with 7 bases between them. Germline V CDR1 and CDR2: SEHNR, FQNEAQ (reference sequence). This CDR3 has 12 amino acids. CDR3: CASSPRDNEQFF. The CDR3 DNA reads TGTGCCAGCAGCCCAAGAGACAATGAGCAGTTCTTC.

This chain joins TRBV5-6 and TRBJ1-4, with no clear D. CDR1 SGHDT and CDR2 YYEEEE come from the germline V gene. This CDR3 comprises 16 residues. The V and J ends lost 1 base and 3 bases respectively, with 13 bases between them. The chain's CDR3 is CASSLFGEASNEKLFF. Written as DNA, the CDR3 is TGTGCCAGCAGCTTGTTTGGTGAAGCGTCTAATGAAAAACTGTTTTTT.

DNA of the CDR3: TGTGCCAGCTCACCACCGGGGCGGGGGATAGCCAAAAACATTCAGTACTTC. It translates to CASSPPGRGIAKNIQYF. This sequence joins TRBV18 and TRBJ2-4; 7 bases fit TRBD2. This CDR3 has 17 residues. Germline CDR1 KGHSH, CDR2 LQKENI. V was clipped by 0 bases and J by 0 bases; unmatched bases: 5.

This chain uses TRBV7-9 with TRBJ1-5; D unresolved. Germline loops: CDR1 SEHNR, CDR2 FQNEAQ (reference sequence). The length of the CDR3 is 12 residues. Deletions cut 8 bases from V and 7 bases from J, with 12 bases between. The CDR3 DNA sequence: TGTGCCAGCGGAGAAAGAGACCAGCCCCAGCATTTT. Amino acid sequence: CASGERDQPQHF.